The rows below give T cell receptor beta chains drawn from one sample of a study of cytomegalovirus exposure and HLA in healthy donors. The method was immunoSEQ multiplex PCR; TCRdb's version includes in-frame clones alone and lacks a portion of them. The sample yields under 400,000 clones, 88% seen once. The sample comprised PBMCs. The origin of the receptors is a man aged 25-45 years in good health and CMV-seronegative. Each CDR3 is given with its conserved first and last residue. D genes are given only for firm matches. Clone size, where shown, is once, few, many, or a class for clones that have expanded.

size: -
V: TRBV11-2
D: -
J: TRBJ2-5
CDR3: CASSLGRGGRRETQYF
DNA: TGTGCCAGCAGCTTAGGGAGGGGGGGTCGTAGAGAGACCCAGTACTTC

size: -
V: TRBV5-1
D: -
J: TRBJ2-1
CDR3: CASSLATVLRPNEQFF
DNA: TGCGCCAGCAGCTTGGCCACTGTACTACGACCCAATGAGCAGTTCTTC

size: -
V: TRBV30
D: TRBD1
J: TRBJ1-6
CDR3: CAWTVSGQGKSPLHF
DNA: TGTGCCTGGACTGTTTCGGGACAGGGGAAATCACCCCTCCACTTT

size: -
V: TRBV6-6
D: -
J: TRBJ1-4
CDR3: CASSLGGANEKLFF
DNA: TGTGCCAGCAGTTTGGGAGGGGCTAATGAAAAACTGTTTTTT

size: -
V: TRBV6-4
D: -
J: TRBJ1-4
CDR3: CASSDIRYGTFDEKLFF
DNA: TGTGCCAGCAGTGATATACGGTACGGGACATTTGACGAAAAACTGTTTTTT

size: -
V: TRBV7-9
D: TRBD1
J: TRBJ2-2
CDR3: CASSLRTGRTGELFF
DNA: TGTGCCAGCAGCCTTCGGACAGGGCGCACCGGGGAGCTGTTTTTT

size: -
V: TRBV5-1
D: TRBD1
J: TRBJ1-6
CDR3: CASSAGQGVRVGSPLHF
DNA: TGCGCCAGCAGCGCGGGACAGGGGGTAAGGGTCGGTTCACCCCTCCACTTT

size: few
V: TRBV27
D: -
J: TRBJ1-2
CDR3: CASSLSIGGAYGYTF
DNA: TGTGCCAGCAGTTTATCGATTGGGGGGGCCTATGGCTACACCTTC

size: -
V: TRBV30
D: TRBD1
J: TRBJ2-7
CDR3: CAWSSKGTGRPYEQYF
DNA: TGTGCCTGGAGTTCCAAAGGGACAGGGAGGCCCTACGAGCAGTACTTC

size: -
V: TRBV9
D: TRBD2
J: TRBJ2-5
CDR3: CASSARDYSYQETQYF
DNA: TGTGCCAGCAGCGCACGGGACTATTCGTACCAAGAGACCCAGTACTTC

size: -
V: TRBV7-6
D: -
J: TRBJ2-3
CDR3: CASSLGPFSTDTQYF
DNA: TGTGCCAGCAGTTTGGGGCCCTTTAGCACAGATACGCAGTATTTT

size: -
V: TRBV4-1
D: TRBD1
J: TRBJ1-1
CDR3: CASSNTGTGAEAFF
DNA: TGCGCCAGCAGCAATACCGGGACAGGGGCTGAAGCTTTCTTT

size: -
V: TRBV6-6
D: -
J: TRBJ1-5
CDR3: CASSYDSGRSNQPQHF
DNA: TGTGCCAGCAGTTACGATTCCGGTCGTTCGAATCAGCCCCAGCATTTT

size: -
V: TRBV6-5
D: -
J: TRBJ1-2
CDR3: CASSSPRTVGYGYTF
DNA: TGTGCCAGCAGTTCCCCTCGGACAGTCGGCTATGGCTACACCTTC

size: -
V: TRBV6-5
D: -
J: TRBJ2-1
CDR3: CASSYSRSIANEQFF
DNA: TGTGCCAGCAGTTACTCGAGAAGTATAGCCAATGAGCAGTTCTTC

size: -
V: TRBV10-1
D: TRBD1
J: TRBJ1-4
CDR3: CASSAETGYEKLFF
DNA: TGCGCCAGCAGTGCCGAGACAGGGTATGAAAAACTGTTTTTT

size: -
V: TRBV30
D: TRBD2
J: TRBJ2-5
CDR3: CAWSVTSGGAETQYF
DNA: TGTGCCTGGAGTGTAACTAGCGGGGGGGCGGAGACCCAGTACTTC

size: -
V: TRBV15
D: TRBD1
J: TRBJ1-5
CDR3: CATSRSPSRTGRDQPQHF
DNA: TGTGCCACCAGCAGATCCCCGAGCAGGACAGGTAGGGATCAGCCCCAGCATTTT

size: -
V: TRBV2
D: TRBD2
J: TRBJ2-5
CDR3: CASSEGLAGGQETQYF
DNA: TGTGCCAGCAGTGAAGGGCTAGCGGGGGGCCAAGAGACCCAGTACTTC

size: once
V: TRBV7-9
D: TRBD1
J: TRBJ1-2
CDR3: CASSRGQETGYTF
DNA: TGTGCCAGCAGCCGAGGACAGGAGACTGGCTACACCTTC

size: once
V: TRBV19
D: TRBD1
J: TRBJ1-5
CDR3: CASSPRTGGSHQPQHF
DNA: TGTGCCAGTAGTCCGCGGACAGGGGGTTCCCATCAGCCCCAGCATTTT

size: -
V: TRBV5-4
D: -
J: TRBJ2-3
CDR3: CASSFSVGLTYTDTQYF
DNA: TGTGCCAGCAGCTTCTCGGTGGGACTCACTTACACAGATACGCAGTATTTT

size: -
V: TRBV5-1
D: TRBD2
J: TRBJ2-3
CDR3: CASTRTSGGAGDTQYF
DNA: TGCGCCAGCACCAGGACTAGCGGGGGTGCTGGAGATACGCAGTATTTT

size: -
V: TRBV4-3
D: TRBD2
J: TRBJ2-1
CDR3: CASSQSGGPYNEQFF
DNA: TGCGCCAGCAGCCAGAGCGGGGGGCCTTACAATGAGCAGTTCTTC

size: few
V: TRBV6-5
D: -
J: TRBJ1-1
CDR3: CASSYETDTEAFF
DNA: TGTGCCAGCAGTTACGAGACAGACACTGAAGCTTTCTTT

size: -
V: TRBV19
D: TRBD2
J: TRBJ2-3
CDR3: CASSQGLAIQKDTQYF
DNA: TGTGCCAGTAGCCAAGGACTAGCTATACAAAAGGATACGCAGTATTTT

size: -
V: TRBV6-5
D: -
J: TRBJ1-1
CDR3: CASSYEGIQSEAFF
DNA: TGTGCCAGCAGTTACGAGGGAATACAGTCTGAAGCTTTCTTT

size: once
V: TRBV18
D: -
J: TRBJ1-2
CDR3: CASSPSGEGGTSYGYTF
DNA: TGTGCCAGCTCACCCTCCGGGGAGGGCGGTACGTCCTATGGCTACACCTTC

size: few
V: TRBV7-2
D: TRBD1
J: TRBJ2-7
CDR3: CASSSPTGWHEQYF
DNA: TGTGCCAGCAGCTCTCCGACAGGGTGGCACGAGCAGTACTTC

size: -
V: TRBV6-5
D: -
J: TRBJ2-1
CDR3: CASSRQNEQFF
DNA: TGTGCCAGCAGTAGACAGAATGAGCAGTTCTTC

size: -
V: TRBV5-1
D: TRBD1
J: TRBJ1-3
CDR3: CASSLAGGQGASGNTIYF
DNA: TGCGCCAGCAGCTTGGCCGGGGGACAGGGGGCTTCTGGAAACACCATATATTTT

size: -
V: TRBV5-1
D: -
J: TRBJ2-1
CDR3: CASSPEGVNNEQFF
DNA: TGCGCCAGCAGCCCCGAGGGAGTAAACAATGAGCAGTTCTTC